The clone carrying this TCR beta chain was found a few times. PCR amplification relied on 60 Vbeta primers (plus 13 Jbeta primers). Here immunoSEQ multiplex PCR was the method, and the copy in TCRdb shows in-frame clones only, minus some. The data hold 55,000 to 80,000 clones, with roughly 80% observed a single time. The CDR3 runs to 13 residues. The germline V gene has CDR1 MDHEN and CDR2 SYDVKM. Trimming shortened V by 9 bases and J by 0 bases, and 8 bases separated the two germline ends. This entry belongs to a study of cytomegalovirus exposure and HLA in healthy donors. The chain links TRBV28 to TRBJ2-2; tentatively, D is TRBD2 (6 bases). This clonotype was sampled from a woman younger than 45 in good health and CMV-seropositive. The specimen sequenced was PBMCs. The chain's CDR3 is CASRGTNTGELFF. CDR3 DNA: TGTGCCAGTCGCGGGACGAACACCGGGGAGCTGTTTTTT. The full variable domain, with the rest looked up from reference TRBV28 and TRBJ2-2, is DVKVTQSSRYLVKRTGEKVFLECVQDMDHENMFWYRQDPGLGLRLIYFSYDVKMKEKGDIPEGYSVSREKKERFSLILESASTNQTSMYLCASRGTNTGELFFGEGSRLTVL.